This T cell receptor beta chain was sequenced during a study of shared clonotypes between healthy human individuals. Findings and limits, study-wide: The authors expected sequencing depth to affect clonotype sharing among donors.

Clones were read by immunoSEQ multiplex PCR, and TCRdb kept only the in-frame ones, dropping some. The table shows some 1,600,000 clones, with about 98% occurring only once. The germline V gene has CDR1 MDHEN and CDR2 SYDVKM. Trimming left V 4 bases short and J 7 bases short, with 13 bases between. The CDR3 is 13 amino acids. In the case of this clone: The antigen remains unidentified.

The chain couples TRBV28 to TRBJ1-1, with a tentative D call TRBD1 (6 bases). The specimen sequenced was naive CD4+ T cells sorted from blood. The subset was: CD45RA+ positively selected. This clonotype was obtained from a man aged 25 to 40 in good health. The CDR3, as DNA: TGTGCCAGCAGTTCGGGGGCCAACCTTGAAGCTTTCTTT. Protein sequence: CASSSGANLEAFF.